These 7 T cell receptor beta chains originate from one sample sequenced in a study of blood T cell repertoires in COVID-19. Here immunoSEQ multiplex PCR was the method, and the copy in TCRdb shows in-frame clones only, minus some. This table holds around 190,000 clones, about 81% found once. Sample: PBMCs or T cells enriched from blood (not recorded which). All receptors derive from a man aged 40-55 years who had recovered from COVID-19.

The J gene is TRBJ2-5, the V gene TRBV30, with 9 bases that match TRBD2. Trimming removed 1 base from V and 1 base from J; junction bases left unmatched: 4. The CDR3 runs 15 residues. Germline values: CDR1 GTSNPN, CDR2 SVGIG (reference sequence). The CDR3 DNA is TGTGCCTGGAGTGCCGGGACTAGCTTCCAAGAGACCCAGTACTTC. Its translation is CAWSAGTSFQETQYF.

The chain joins TRBV7-8 to TRBJ1-1; a weak D match, TRBD1 (5 bases). CDR3 size: 13 residues. V lost 3 bases and J 2 bases, leaving 7 bases between the germline ends. CDR1 is SGHVS, CDR2 FQNEAQ, per germline. CDR3 region: CASSFQGNTEAFF. The DNA for the CDR3 is TGTGCCAGCAGCTTCCAGGGCAACACTGAAGCTTTCTTT.

J is TRBJ2-1 and V is TRBV24-1, with 9 bases lining up with TRBD2. The CDR3 loop spans 15 amino acids. Trimming removed 3 bases from V and 7 bases from J; junction bases left unmatched: 6. Germline V gene data show CDR1 as KGHDR and CDR2 as SFDVKD. The CDR3 nucleotides read TGTGCCACCAGTGATCGGCTAGCGGGGAGGAATGAGCAGTTCTTC. Translation gives CATSDRLAGRNEQFF.

This clone was counted only a few times. The chain is built from TRBV3-1 (or the pseudogene TRBV3-2) and TRBJ1-2; no firm D call. Trimming shortened V by 1 base and J by 8 bases, and 11 bases separated the two germline ends. CDR1 LGHDT and CDR2 YNNKEL come from the germline V gene (reference sequence). The CDR3 covers 13 residues. The CDR3 is CASSQVGSRGYTF. In DNA, the CDR3 is TGTGCCAGCAGCCAAGTGGGGAGTAGGGGCTACACCTTC.

CDR3 residues: CASSQLRDDRETQYF. CDR3 in DNA: TGTGCCAGCAGCCAACTACGGGACGACAGGGAGACCCAGTACTTC. The rearrangement joins TRBV4-2 to TRBJ2-5; D is perhaps TRBD1 (6 bases). Germline assignment: CDR1 LGHNA and CDR2 YNFKEQ. Trimming took 2 bases from V and 5 from J, leaving 15 bases between them. The CDR3 has 15 amino acids.

The V and J genes are TRBV29-1 and TRBJ1-3; TRBD1 agrees at 9 bases. CDR1 is SQVTM, CDR2 ANQGSEA, per germline. The CDR3 is 14 residues long. J gave up 2 bases and V 5 bases, and 4 bases lay outside the gene matches. As DNA, the CDR3 is TGCAGCGTTCCCGGGACAGGGACTGGAAACACCATATATTTT. It is translated as CSVPGTGTGNTIYF.

This sequence joins TRBV5-1 and TRBJ2-7, with 8 positions matching TRBD1. V gave up 4 bases and J gave up 6 bases; unmatched junction bases: 9. Germline V gene sequence: CDR1 SGHRS, CDR2 YFSETQ. The CDR3 contains 14 residues. DNA for the CDR3: TGCGCCAGCAGCAGGGACAGGCCTTTGGGCGAGCAGTACTTC. It specifies CASSRDRPLGEQYF.